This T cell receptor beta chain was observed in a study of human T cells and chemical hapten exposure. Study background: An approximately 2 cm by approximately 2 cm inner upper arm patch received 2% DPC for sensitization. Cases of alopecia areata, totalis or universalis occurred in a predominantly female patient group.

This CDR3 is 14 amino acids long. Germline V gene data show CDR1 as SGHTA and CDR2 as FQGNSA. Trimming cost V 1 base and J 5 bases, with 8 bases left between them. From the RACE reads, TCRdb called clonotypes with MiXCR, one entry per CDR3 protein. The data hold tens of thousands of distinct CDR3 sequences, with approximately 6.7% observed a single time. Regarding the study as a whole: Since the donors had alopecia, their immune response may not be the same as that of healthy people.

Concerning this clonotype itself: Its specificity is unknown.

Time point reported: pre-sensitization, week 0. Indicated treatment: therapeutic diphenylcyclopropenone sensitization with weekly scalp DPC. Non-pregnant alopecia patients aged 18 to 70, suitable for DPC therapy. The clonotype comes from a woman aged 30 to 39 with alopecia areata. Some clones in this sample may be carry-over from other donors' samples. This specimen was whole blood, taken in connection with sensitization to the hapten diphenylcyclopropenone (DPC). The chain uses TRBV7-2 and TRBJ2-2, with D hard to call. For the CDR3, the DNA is TGTGCCAGCAGCTTAGAGATGGGAACCGGGGAGCTGTTTTTT. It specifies CASSLEMGTGELFF.